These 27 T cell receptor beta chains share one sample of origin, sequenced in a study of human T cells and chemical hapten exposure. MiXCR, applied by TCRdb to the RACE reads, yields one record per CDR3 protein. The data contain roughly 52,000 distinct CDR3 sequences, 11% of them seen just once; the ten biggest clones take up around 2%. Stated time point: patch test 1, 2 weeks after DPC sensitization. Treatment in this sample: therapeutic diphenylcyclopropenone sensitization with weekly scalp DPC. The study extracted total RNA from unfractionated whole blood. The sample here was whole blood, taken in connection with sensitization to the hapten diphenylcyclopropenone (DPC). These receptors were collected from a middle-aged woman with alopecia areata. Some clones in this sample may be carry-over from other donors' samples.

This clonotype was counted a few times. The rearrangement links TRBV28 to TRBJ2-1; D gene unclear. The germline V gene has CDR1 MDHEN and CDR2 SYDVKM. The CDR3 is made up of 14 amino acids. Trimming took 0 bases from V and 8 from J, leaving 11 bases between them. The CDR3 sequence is CASSLWGSHHEQFF. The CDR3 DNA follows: TGTGCCAGCAGTTTATGGGGGTCACATCATGAGCAGTTCTTC.

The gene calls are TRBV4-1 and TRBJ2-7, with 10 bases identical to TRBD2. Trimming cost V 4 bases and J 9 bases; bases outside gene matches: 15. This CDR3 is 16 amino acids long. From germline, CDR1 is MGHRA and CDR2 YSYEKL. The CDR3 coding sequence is TGCGCCAGCAGCCCAGGTCTAGCGGGGGCCCTTGACGGGCAGTACTTC. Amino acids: CASSPGLAGALDGQYF.

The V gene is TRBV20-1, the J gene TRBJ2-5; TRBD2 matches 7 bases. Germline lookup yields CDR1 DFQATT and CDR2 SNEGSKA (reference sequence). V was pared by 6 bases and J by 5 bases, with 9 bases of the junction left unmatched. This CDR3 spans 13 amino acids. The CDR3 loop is CSARTRREETQYF. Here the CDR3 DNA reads TGCAGTGCAAGGACTAGGCGGGAGGAGACCCAGTACTTC.

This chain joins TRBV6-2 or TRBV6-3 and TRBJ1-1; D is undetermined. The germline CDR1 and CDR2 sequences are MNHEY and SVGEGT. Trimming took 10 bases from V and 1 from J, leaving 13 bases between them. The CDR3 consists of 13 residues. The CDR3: CATAWDPNTEAFF. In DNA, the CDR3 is TGTGCCACAGCATGGGATCCGAACACTGAAGCTTTCTTT.

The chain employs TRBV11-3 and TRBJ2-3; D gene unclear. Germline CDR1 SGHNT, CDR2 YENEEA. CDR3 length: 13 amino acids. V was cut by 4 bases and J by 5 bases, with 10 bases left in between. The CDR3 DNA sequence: TGTGCCAGCAGCTCCCCGGAGAGAGATACGCAGTATTTT. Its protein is CASSSPERDTQYF.

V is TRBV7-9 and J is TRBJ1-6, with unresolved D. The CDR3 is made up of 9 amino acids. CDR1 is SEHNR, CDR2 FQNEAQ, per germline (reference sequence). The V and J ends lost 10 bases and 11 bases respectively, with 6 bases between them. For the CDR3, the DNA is TGTGCCACCGATGCACCCCTCCACTTT. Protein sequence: CATDAPLHF.

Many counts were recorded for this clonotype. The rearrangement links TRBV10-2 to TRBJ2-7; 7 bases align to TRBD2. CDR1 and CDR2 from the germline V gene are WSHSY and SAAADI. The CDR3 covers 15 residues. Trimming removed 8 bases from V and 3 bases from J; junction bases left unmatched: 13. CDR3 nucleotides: TGCGCCAGCGGGAGAATGCGGGAGTCTATCTACGAGCAGTACTTC. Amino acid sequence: CASGRMRESIYEQYF.

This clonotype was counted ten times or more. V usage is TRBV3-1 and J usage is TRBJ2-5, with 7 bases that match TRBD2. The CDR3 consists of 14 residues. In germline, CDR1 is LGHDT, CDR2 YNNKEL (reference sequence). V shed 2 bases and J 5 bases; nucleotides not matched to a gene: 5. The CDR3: CASSQWEGDETQYF. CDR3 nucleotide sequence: TGTGCCAGCAGCCAATGGGAGGGCGACGAGACCCAGTACTTC.

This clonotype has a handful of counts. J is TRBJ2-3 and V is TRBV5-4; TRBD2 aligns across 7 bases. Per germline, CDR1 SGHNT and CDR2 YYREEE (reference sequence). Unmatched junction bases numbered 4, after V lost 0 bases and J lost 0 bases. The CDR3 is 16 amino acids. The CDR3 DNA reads TGTGCCAGCAGCTTGGTGTTAGCGGGTAGCACAGATACGCAGTATTTT. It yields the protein CASSLVLAGSTDTQYF.

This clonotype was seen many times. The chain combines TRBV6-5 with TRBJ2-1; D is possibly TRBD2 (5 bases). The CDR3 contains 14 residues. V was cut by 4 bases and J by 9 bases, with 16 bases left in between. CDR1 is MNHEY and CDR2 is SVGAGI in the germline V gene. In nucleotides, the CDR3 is TGTGCCAGCAGTTCGCGGGCGCCTATCAGTGAGCAGTTCTTC. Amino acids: CASSSRAPISEQFF.

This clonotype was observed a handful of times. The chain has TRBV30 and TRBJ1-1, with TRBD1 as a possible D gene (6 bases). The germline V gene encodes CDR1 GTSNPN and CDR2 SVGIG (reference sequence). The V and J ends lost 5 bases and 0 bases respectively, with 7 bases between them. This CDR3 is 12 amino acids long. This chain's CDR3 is CAWDRLNTEAFF. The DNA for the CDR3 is TGTGCCTGGGACAGGCTGAACACTGAAGCTTTCTTT. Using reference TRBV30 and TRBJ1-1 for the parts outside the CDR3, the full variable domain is SQTIHQWPATLVQPVGSPLSLECTVEGTSNPNLYWYRQAAGRGLQLLFYSVGIGQISSEVPQNLSASRPQDRQFILSSKKLLLSDSGFYLCAWDRLNTEAFFGQGTRLTVV.

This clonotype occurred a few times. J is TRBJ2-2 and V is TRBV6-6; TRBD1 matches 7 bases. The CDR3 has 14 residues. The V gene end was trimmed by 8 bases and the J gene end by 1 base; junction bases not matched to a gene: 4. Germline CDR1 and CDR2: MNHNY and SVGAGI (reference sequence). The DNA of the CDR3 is TGTGCCAGCGCCGGACAGGTGAACACCGGGGAGCTGTTTTTT. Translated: CASAGQVNTGELFF.

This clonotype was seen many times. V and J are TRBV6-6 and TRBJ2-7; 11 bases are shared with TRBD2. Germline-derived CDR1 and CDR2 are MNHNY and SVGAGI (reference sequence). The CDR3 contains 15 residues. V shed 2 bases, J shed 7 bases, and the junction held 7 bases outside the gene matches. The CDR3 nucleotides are TGTGCCAGCAGTTACCTCCCCACTAGCGGGGGAGAGCAGTACTTC. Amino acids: CASSYLPTSGGEQYF.

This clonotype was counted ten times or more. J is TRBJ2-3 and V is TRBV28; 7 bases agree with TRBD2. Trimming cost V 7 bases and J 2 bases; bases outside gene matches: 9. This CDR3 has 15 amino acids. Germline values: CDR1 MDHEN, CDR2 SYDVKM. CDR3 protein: CASNGGGALTDTQYF. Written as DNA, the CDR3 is TGTGCCAGCAATGGCGGGGGAGCTCTCACAGATACGCAGTATTTT.

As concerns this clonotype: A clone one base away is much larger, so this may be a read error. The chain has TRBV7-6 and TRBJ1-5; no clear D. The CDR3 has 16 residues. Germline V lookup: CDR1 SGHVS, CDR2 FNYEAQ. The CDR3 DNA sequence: TGTGCCAGCAAGGGAATCCGGGCATCCGTTAATCGGCCCCAGCATTTT. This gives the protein CASKGIRASVNRPQHF.

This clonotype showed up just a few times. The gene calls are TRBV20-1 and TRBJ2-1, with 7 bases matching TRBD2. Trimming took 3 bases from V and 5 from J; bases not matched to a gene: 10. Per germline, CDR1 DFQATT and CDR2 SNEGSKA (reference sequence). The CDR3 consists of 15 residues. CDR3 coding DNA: TGCAGTGCTAGTGTAGCGGGTGACAGAAACAATGAGCAGTTCTTC. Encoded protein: CSASVAGDRNNEQFF.

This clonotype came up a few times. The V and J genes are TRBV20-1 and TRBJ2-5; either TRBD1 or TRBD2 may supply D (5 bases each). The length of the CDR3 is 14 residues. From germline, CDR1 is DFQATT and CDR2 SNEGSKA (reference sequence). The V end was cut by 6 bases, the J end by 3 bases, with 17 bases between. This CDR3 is CSAPGTESKETQYF. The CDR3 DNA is TGCAGTGCCCCCGGGACGGAGTCTAAAGAGACCCAGTACTTC.

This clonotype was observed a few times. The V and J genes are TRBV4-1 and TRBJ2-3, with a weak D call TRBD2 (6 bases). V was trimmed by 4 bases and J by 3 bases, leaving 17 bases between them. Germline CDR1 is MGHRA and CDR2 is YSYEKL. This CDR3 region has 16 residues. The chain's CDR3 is CASSRFPGLATDTQYF. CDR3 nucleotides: TGCGCCAGCAGCCGCTTCCCGGGCCTAGCGACAGATACGCAGTATTTT.

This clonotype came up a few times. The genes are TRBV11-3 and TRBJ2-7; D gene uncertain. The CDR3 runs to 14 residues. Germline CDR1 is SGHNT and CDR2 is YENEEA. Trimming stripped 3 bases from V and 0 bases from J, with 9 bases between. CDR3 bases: TGTGCCAGCAGCTTTGACAAGAGCTCCTACGAGCAGTACTTC. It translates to CASSFDKSSYEQYF.

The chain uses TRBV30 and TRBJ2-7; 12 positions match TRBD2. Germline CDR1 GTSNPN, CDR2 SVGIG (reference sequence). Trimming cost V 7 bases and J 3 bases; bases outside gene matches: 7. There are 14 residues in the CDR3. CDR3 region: CASTGTSGFYEQYF. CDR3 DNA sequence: TGTGCCTCAACCGGGACTAGCGGGTTCTACGAGCAGTACTTC. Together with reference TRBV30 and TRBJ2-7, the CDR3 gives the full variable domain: SQTIHQWPATLVQPVGSPLSLECTVEGTSNPNLYWYRQAAGRGLQLLFYSVGIGQISSEVPQNLSASRPQDRQFILSSKKLLLSDSGFYLCASTGTSGFYEQYFGPGTRLTVT.

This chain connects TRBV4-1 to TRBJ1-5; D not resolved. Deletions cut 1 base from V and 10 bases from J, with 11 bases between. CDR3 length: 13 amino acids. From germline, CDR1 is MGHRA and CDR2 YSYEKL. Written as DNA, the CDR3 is TGCGCCAGCAGCCAAGCTTCAGGAGGACCCCAGCATTTT. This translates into CASSQASGGPQHF.

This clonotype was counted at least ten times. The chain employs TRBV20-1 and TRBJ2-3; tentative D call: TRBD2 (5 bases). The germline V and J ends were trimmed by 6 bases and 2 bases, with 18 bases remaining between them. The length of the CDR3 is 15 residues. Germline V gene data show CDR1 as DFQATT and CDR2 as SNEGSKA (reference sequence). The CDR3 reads CSASALAITTDTQYF. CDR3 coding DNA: TGCAGTGCAAGTGCTCTAGCAATTACCACAGATACGCAGTATTTT.

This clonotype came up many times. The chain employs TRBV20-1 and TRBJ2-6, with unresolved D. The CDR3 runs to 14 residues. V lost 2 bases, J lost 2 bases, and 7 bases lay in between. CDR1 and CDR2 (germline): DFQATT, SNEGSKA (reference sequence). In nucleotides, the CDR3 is TGCAGTGCTAGACCCGCAGCTGGGGCCAACGTCCTGACTTTC. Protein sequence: CSARPAAGANVLTF.

The CDR3 region is CASSYVQGAPYEQYF. For the CDR3, the DNA is TGTGCCAGCAGTTACGTTCAGGGGGCACCCTACGAGCAGTACTTC. This chain connects TRBV6-5 to TRBJ2-7; 8 bases line up with TRBD1. Germline V gene sequence: CDR1 MNHEY, CDR2 SVGAGI. The CDR3 runs 15 residues. V shed 2 bases, J shed 2 bases, and the junction held 5 bases outside the gene matches.

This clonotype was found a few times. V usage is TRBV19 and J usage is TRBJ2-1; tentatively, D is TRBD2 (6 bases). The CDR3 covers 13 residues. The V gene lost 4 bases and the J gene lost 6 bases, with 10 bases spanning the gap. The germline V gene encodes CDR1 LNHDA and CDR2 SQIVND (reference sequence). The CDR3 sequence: CASSNGGSNEQFF. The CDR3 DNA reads TGTGCCAGTAGTAATGGGGGGAGCAATGAGCAGTTCTTC.

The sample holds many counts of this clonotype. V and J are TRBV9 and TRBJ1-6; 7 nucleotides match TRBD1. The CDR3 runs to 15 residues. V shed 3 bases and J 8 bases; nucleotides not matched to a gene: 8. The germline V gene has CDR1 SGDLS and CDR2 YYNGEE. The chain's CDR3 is CASSARQGVDSPLHF. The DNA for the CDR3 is TGTGCCAGCAGCGCCAGACAGGGTGTCGATTCACCCCTCCACTTT. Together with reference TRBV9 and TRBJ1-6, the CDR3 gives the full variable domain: DSGVTQTPKHLITATGQRVTLRCSPRSGDLSVYWYQQSLDQGLQFLIQYYNGEERAKGNILERFSAQQFPDLHSELNLSSLELGDSALYFCASSARQGVDSPLHFGNGTRLTVT.

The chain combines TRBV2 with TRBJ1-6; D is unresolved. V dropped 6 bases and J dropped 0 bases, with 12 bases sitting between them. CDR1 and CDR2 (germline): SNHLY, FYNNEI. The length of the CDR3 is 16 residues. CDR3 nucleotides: TGTGCCAGCAGGGATAAGTTCCTCTCCTATAATTCACCCCTCCACTTT. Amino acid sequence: CASRDKFLSYNSPLHF.